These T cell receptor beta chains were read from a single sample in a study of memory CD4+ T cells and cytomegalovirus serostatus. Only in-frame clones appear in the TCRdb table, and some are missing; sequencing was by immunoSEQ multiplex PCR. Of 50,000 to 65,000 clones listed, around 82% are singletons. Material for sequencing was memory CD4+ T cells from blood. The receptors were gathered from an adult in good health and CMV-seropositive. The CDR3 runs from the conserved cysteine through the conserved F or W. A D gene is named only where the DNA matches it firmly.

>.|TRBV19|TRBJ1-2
TGTGCCAGTAGGCTGGGGGTAAACTATGGCTACACCTTC
CASRLGVNYGYTF
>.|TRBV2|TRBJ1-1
TGTGCCAGCCTTGGACACACTGAAGCTTTCTTT
CASLGHTEAFF
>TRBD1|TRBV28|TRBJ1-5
TGTGCCAGCAGAGCCGGGACAGTTCACAATCAGCCCCAGCATTTT
CASRAGTVHNQPQHF
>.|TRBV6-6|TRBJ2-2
TGTGCCAGCACTCCAACGAGGCAGAACACCGGGGAGCTGTTTTTT
CASTPTRQNTGELFF
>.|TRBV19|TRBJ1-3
TGTGCCAGTAGTATGGGAAACGGCGGAAACACCATATATTTT
CASSMGNGGNTIYF
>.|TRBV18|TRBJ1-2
TGTGCCAGCTCACCACTGGGGGGTTTGGATGGCTACACCTTC
CASSPLGGLDGYTF
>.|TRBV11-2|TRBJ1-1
TGTGCCAGCAGCCAGTGGGAGATGGGAGGGACTGAAGCTTTCTTT
CASSQWEMGGTEAFF
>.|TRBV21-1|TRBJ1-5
TGTGCCAGCAGCGAAAGGGGCCCCCGGGGCAATCAGCCCCAGCATTTT
CASSERGPRGNQPQHF
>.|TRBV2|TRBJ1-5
TGTGCCAGCAGTGAAGCGAGGGCGGCGCAGCCCCAGCATTTT
CASSEARAAQPQHF
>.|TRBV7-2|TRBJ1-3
TGTGCCAGCAGCTTAGGGTTTGGACGGTTCTCTGGAAACACCATATATTTT
CASSLGFGRFSGNTIYF
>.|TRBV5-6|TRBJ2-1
TGTGCCAGCAGCTTGGGAGTGGGATATGAGCAGTTCTTC
CASSLGVGYEQFF
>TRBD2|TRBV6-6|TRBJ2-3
TGTGCCAGCAGTCCCCATCGGACTAGCGACCCAGATACGCAGTATTTT
CASSPHRTSDPDTQYF
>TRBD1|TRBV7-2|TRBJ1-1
TGTGCCAGCAGCTTACTTGGGACAGGCTCTGAAGCTTTCTTT
CASSLLGTGSEAFF
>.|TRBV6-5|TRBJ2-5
TGTGCCAGCAGTCCGCCACGGGTCGTTCAAGAGACCCAGTACTTC
CASSPPRVVQETQYF